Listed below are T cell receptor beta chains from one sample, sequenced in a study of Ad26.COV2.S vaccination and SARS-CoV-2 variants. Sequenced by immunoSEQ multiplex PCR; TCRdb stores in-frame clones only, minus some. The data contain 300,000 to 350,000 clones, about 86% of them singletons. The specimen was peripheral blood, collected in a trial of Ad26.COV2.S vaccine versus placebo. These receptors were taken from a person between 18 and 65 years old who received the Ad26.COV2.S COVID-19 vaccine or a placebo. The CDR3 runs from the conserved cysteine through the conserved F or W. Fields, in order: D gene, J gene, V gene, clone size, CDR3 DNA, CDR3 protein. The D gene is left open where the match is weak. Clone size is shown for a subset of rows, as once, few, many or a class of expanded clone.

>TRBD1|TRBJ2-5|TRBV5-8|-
TGTGCCAGCGGGGACAGGGGGGAGACCCAGTACTTC
CASGDRGETQYF
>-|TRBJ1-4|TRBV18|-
TGTGCCAGCTCACCAGGCGATGGACTGTTTTTT
CASSPGDGLFF
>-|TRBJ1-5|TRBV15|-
TGTGCCACCGCTAGGCGGCAGGGCGCGGGGCCCCAGCATTTT
CATARRQGAGPQHF
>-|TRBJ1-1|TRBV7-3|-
TGTGCCAGCAGCCGACAGGCTGGCACTGAAGCTTTCTTT
CASSRQAGTEAFF
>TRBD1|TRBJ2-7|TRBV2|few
TGTGCCAGCAGTGTTCGGAGGACAGGGGGTAGGGCCGAGCAGTACTTC
CASSVRRTGGRAEQYF
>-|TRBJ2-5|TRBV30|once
TGTGCCTGGAGCAAGGGGGTCACACAAGAGACCCAGTACTTC
CAWSKGVTQETQYF
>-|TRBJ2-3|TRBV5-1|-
TGCGCCAGCGGGGAGACCCTTGGTACAGATACGCAGTATTTT
CASGETLGTDTQYF
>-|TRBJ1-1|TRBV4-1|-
TGCGCCAGCAGCCAAGATTCGTCGGCGGAGAACACTGAAGCTTTCTTT
CASSQDSSAENTEAFF
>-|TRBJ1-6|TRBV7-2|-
TGTGCCAGCAGCTTCCTGCGGGGGAATGGCTCACCCCTCCACTTT
CASSFLRGNGSPLHF
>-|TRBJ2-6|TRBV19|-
TGTGCCTCCCGGAACTCTGGGGCCAACGTCCTGACTTTC
CASRNSGANVLTF
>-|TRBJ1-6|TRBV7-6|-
TGTGCCAGCAGCTTAAGCTCCTATAATTCACCCCTCCACTTT
CASSLSSYNSPLHF
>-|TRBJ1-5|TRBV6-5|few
TGTGCCAGCAGTTACTCAGGTCAGCCCCAGCATTTT
CASSYSGQPQHF
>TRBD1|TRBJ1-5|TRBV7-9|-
TGTGCCAGCAGCCCGCACCCTGGGACAGGGAACCAGCCCCAGCATTTT
CASSPHPGTGNQPQHF
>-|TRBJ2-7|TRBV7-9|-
TGTGCCAGCAGCTTCCCCACGGGGGAGCAGTACTTC
CASSFPTGEQYF
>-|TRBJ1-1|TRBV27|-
TGTGCCAGCAGTTTATCGGTCGGGCGGACTGAAGCTTTCTTT
CASSLSVGRTEAFF
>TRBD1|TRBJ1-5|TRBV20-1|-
TGCAGTGCTAGTAAACAGGGGGCCGCTCAGCCCCAGCATTTT
CSASKQGAAQPQHF
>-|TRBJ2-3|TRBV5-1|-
TGCGCCAGCAGGAACCGCGGGGGCGCGGGAGTAGATACGCAGTATTTT
CASRNRGGAGVDTQYF
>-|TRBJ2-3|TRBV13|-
TGTGCCAGCAGCTTAGGCCAGGCTATTCGCACAGATACGCAGTATTTT
CASSLGQAIRTDTQYF
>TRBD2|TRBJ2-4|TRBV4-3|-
TGCGCCAGCAGCCAAGAAAAACTAGCGGGTATTCAGTACTTC
CASSQEKLAGIQYF
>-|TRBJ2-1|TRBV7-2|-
TGTGCCAGCAGCTTACAGGGACAACCCCGTGAAGAGCAGTTCTTC
CASSLQGQPREEQFF